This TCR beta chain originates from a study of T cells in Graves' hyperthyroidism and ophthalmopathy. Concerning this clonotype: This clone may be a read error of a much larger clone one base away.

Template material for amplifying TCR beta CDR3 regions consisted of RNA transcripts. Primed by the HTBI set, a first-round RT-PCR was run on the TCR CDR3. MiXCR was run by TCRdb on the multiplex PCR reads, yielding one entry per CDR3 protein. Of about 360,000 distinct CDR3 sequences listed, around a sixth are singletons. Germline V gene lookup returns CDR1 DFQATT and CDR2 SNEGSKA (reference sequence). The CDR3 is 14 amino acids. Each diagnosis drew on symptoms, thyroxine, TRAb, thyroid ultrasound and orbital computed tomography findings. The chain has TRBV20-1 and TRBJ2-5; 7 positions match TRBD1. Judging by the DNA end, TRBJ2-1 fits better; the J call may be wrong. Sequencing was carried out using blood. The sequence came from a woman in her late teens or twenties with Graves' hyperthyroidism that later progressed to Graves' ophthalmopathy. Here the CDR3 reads CSATKRDSQETQFF. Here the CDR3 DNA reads TGCAGTGCTACGAAGAGGGACAGCCAAGAGACCCAGTTCTTC.